Each of the 29 T cell receptor beta chains below was sequenced from the same sample in a study of OX40 agonist ivuxolimab in advanced cancers. Library method: the immunoSEQ multiplex PCR assay. Imported from immuneACCESS, the table was reduced by TCRdb to in-frame sequences with V and J called. These copies leave out some clones; in studies compared against another copy, an unresolved V gene accounts for under half, and the cause of the remainder is not known. The sample records 59,000 or so clones, 65% to 90% of which are singletons. The leading ten clones occupy around 3.8% of the sample. The source was CD4+ or CD8+ T cells sorted from blood, collected in a trial of the OX40 agonist ivuxolimab. The receptors derive from an adult with an advanced solid tumor such as melanoma, head and neck, liver or kidney cancer.

This clone was recorded once. The chain carries TRBV2 and TRBJ2-3; D ambiguous. The CDR3 consists of 12 residues. Trimming removed 5 bases at V and 2 bases at J, with 5 bases between. Per the germline V gene, CDR1 is SNHLY and CDR2 is FYNNEI. CDR3 amino acids: CASSPDTDTQYF. Written as DNA, the CDR3 is TGTGCCAGCAGTCCCGACACAGATACGCAGTATTTT.

V is TRBV20-1 and J is TRBJ2-3; D uncertain. Germline CDR1 reads DFQATT; CDR2 reads SNEGSKA (reference sequence). There are 11 residues in the CDR3. CDR3 nucleotide sequence: TGCAGGGCCTCCCGCACAGATACGCAGTATTTT. Protein: CRASRTDTQYF.

The rearrangement links TRBV18 to TRBJ1-2; 11 bases match TRBD1. The J segment lost 0 bases and the V segment lost 2 bases, leaving 2 bases of the junction unmatched. The CDR3 length is 16 residues. CDR1 and CDR2 from the germline V gene are KGHSH and LQKENI. The chain's CDR3 is CASSPTGQGANYGYTF. In DNA, the CDR3 is TGTGCCAGCTCACCAACGGGACAGGGGGCTAACTATGGCTACACCTTC. Full variable domain (rest looked up from reference TRBV18 and TRBJ1-2): NAGVMQNPRHLVRRRGQEARLRCSPMKGHSHVYWYRQLPEEGLKFMVYLQKENIIDESGMPKERFSAEFPKEGPSILRIQQVVRGDSAAYFCASSPTGQGANYGYTFGSGTRLTVV.

The rearrangement links TRBV7-2 to TRBJ2-2, with 9 bases matching TRBD1. This CDR3 region has 15 residues. V shed 3 bases and J 1 base; nucleotides not matched to a gene: 0. Looked up from germline, CDR1 is SGHTA and CDR2 is FQGNSA. DNA for the CDR3: TGTGCCAGCAGCTTGGGACAGGGGAACACCGGGGAGCTGTTTTTT. It is translated as CASSLGQGNTGELFF.

The V call is TRBV5-6, the J call TRBJ1-5; D gene uncertain. CDR3 length: 12 residues. Trimming took 1 base from V and 2 from J, leaving 1 base between them. Germline-derived CDR1 and CDR2 are SGHDT and YYEEEE. The CDR3 nucleotides read TGTGCCAGCAGCTTGCGCAATCAGCCCCAGCATTTT. Translation: CASSLRNQPQHF.

This clone was seen a handful of times. The J gene is TRBJ2-2, the V gene TRBV7-2; 13 bases line up with TRBD2. This CDR3 spans 16 amino acids. Losses at the gene ends were 4 bases for V and 7 bases for J; bases not matched to a gene: 6. Looked up from germline, CDR1 is SGHTA and CDR2 is FQGNSA. In DNA form, the CDR3 reads TGTGCCAGCAGCTCAGACGGACTAGCGGGAGTCGGGGAGCTGTTTTTT. Translated: CASSSDGLAGVGELFF.

J is TRBJ2-7 and V is TRBV28; the match to TRBD1 covers 8 bases. CDR1 and CDR2 from the germline V gene are MDHEN and SYDVKM. The trim removed 5 bases at V and 2 bases at J, leaving 5 bases unmatched. The CDR3 length is 14 residues. CDR3 DNA sequence: TGTGCCAGCAGTGGGGGACAGGCAGCCTACGAGCAGTACTTC. It yields the protein CASSGGQAAYEQYF.

This chain joins TRBV14 and TRBJ2-7, with TRBD2 as a possible D gene (6 bases). The CDR3 runs to 15 residues. Germline CDR1 reads SGHDN; CDR2 reads FVKESK. V lost 4 bases and J lost 1, with 14 bases in between. The CDR3 reads CASSPRLASSYEQYF. The CDR3 DNA reads TGTGCCAGCAGCCCGCGGCTAGCGTCTTCCTACGAGCAGTACTTC. The full variable domain, with the rest looked up from reference TRBV14 and TRBJ2-7, is EAGVTQFPSHSVIEKGQTVTLRCDPISGHDNLYWYRRVMGKEIKFLLHFVKESKQDESGMPNNRFLAERTGGTYSTLKVQPAELEDSGVYFCASSPRLASSYEQYFGPGTRLTVT.

This sequence joins TRBV9 and TRBJ2-1; the match to TRBD2 covers 7 bases. Trimming removed 6 bases from V and 4 bases from J; junction bases left unmatched: 4. Germline V CDR1 and CDR2: SGDLS, YYNGEE. The CDR3 contains 13 residues. Here the CDR3 reads CASKEGGYNEQFF. The CDR3 nucleotides are TGTGCCAGCAAAGAGGGAGGGTACAATGAGCAGTTCTTC.

The chain joins TRBV7-2 to TRBJ2-1, with 7 nucleotides matching TRBD1. Trimming took 5 bases from V and 1 from J; bases not matched to a gene: 8. The CDR3 covers 16 residues. Germline CDR1 SGHTA, CDR2 FQGNSA. The CDR3, as DNA: TGTGCCAGCAGCCCCGAGGGGGCTTTGTCCTACAATGAGCAGTTCTTC. It encodes CASSPEGALSYNEQFF.

The chain recombines TRBV5-8 with TRBJ1-2; D is perhaps TRBD1 (6 bases). The germline gives CDR1 SGHTS, CDR2 YDEGEE. The ends were cut back, 2 bases at V and 4 bases at J, with 12 bases in the middle. The CDR3 has 14 residues. As DNA, the CDR3 is TGTGCCAGCAGCTTTGACGGACAGATCTATGGCTACACCTTC. This encodes CASSFDGQIYGYTF.

The chain joins TRBV7-2 to TRBJ2-7; D is possibly TRBD1 or TRBD2 (5 bases each). The CDR3 spans 15 residues. Germline CDR1 SGHTA, CDR2 FQGNSA. V was pared by 4 bases and J by 1 base, with 14 bases between. The CDR3, as DNA: TGTGCCAGCAGCTCCCCCTGGGGGAAATCCTACGAGCAGTACTTC. Its protein is CASSSPWGKSYEQYF.

The J gene is TRBJ2-2, the V gene TRBV19, with TRBD2 as a possible D gene (5 bases). The CDR3 is 15 residues long. Germline V lookup: CDR1 LNHDA, CDR2 SQIVND (reference sequence). Trimming pared 6 bases from V and 6 bases from J, leaving 17 bases between. The CDR3 is CASRLLELEAGELFF. CDR3 coding DNA: TGTGCCAGTAGACTATTAGAACTAGAGGCCGGGGAGCTGTTTTTT. The whole variable domain, remainder taken from reference TRBV19 and TRBJ2-2, is DGGITQSPKYLFRKEGQNVTLSCEQNLNHDAMYWYRQDPGQGLRLIYYSQIVNDFQKGDIAEGYSVSREKKESFPLTVTSAQKNPTAFYLCASRLLELEAGELFFGEGSRLTVL.

The chain carries TRBV5-1 and TRBJ1-3; tentatively, D is TRBD1 (6 bases). The CDR3 contains 17 residues. The V and J ends lost 5 bases and 3 bases respectively, with 21 bases between them. Germline values: CDR1 SGHRS, CDR2 YFSETQ. The CDR3 DNA reads as TGCGCCAGCAGTGGGGCAGGGGCCAATTCGGGTGGAAACACCATATATTTT. The encoded protein is CASSGAGANSGGNTIYF.

The chain couples TRBV10-2 to TRBJ2-3; 11 bases line up with TRBD2. Germline CDR1 WSHSY, CDR2 SAAADI. The CDR3 length is 16 residues. Germline trimming cut 10 bases from V and 6 bases from J; bases unmatched to any gene: 15. The CDR3 nucleotides read TGCGCCACCACACGGACGGTAGCGGGGGGGATGGATACGCAGTATTTT. Its protein is CATTRTVAGGMDTQYF.

This clone appeared a few times. The rearrangement links TRBV6-1 to TRBJ1-1; TRBD1 agrees at 8 bases. This CDR3 spans 14 amino acids. Germline CDR1 reads MNHNS; CDR2 reads SASEGT. The V and J ends lost 4 bases and 5 bases, in that order; junction bases with no gene match: 6. The CDR3 sequence: CASSATGAGTEAFF. CDR3 in DNA: TGTGCCAGCAGTGCGACAGGGGCCGGTACTGAAGCTTTCTTT.

This chain uses TRBV28 with TRBJ1-5; 7 bases agree with TRBD1. Trimming at V came to 5 bases and at J to 3 bases, leaving 4 bases not matched to a gene. This CDR3 comprises 14 residues. CDR1 is MDHEN and CDR2 is SYDVKM in the germline V gene. The CDR3 DNA sequence: TGTGCCAGCAGTCCGGGACAGCCCAATCAGCCCCAGCATTTT. Translation gives CASSPGQPNQPQHF. Supplemented by reference TRBV28 and TRBJ1-5, the full variable domain reads DVKVTQSSRYLVKRTGEKVFLECVQDMDHENMFWYRQDPGLGLRLIYFSYDVKMKEKGDIPEGYSVSREKKERFSLILESASTNQTSMYLCASSPGQPNQPQHFGDGTRLSIL.

This clone occurred a few times. The missing conserved phenylalanine or tryptophan at the end of this CDR3 makes a read error likely. The DNA is omitted, as the CDR3 cannot be located on it reliably, and the CDR3 follows TCRdb's listing. The rearrangement joins TRBV27 to TRBJ2-7. Germline V gene sequence: CDR1 MNHEY, CDR2 SMNVEV (reference sequence). Inclusive of both ends, the CDR3 amounts to 8 amino acids. The CDR3 region is CASSSRGY.

The V and J genes are TRBV5-4 and TRBJ1-4, with no clear D. V was shortened by 4 bases and J by 8 bases, with 18 bases between the two germline ends. This CDR3 is built from 15 residues. Germline CDR1 is SGHNT and CDR2 is YYREEE (reference sequence). This chain's CDR3 is CASSPRAARREKLFF. In DNA, the CDR3 is TGTGCCAGCAGCCCTCGGGCAGCTAGACGGGAAAAACTGTTTTTT.

The rearrangement uses TRBV5-1 and TRBJ1-5; D call uncertain. The CDR3 extends over 14 amino acids. Trimming removed 4 bases from V and 2 bases from J, with 10 bases in between. The V gene's germline CDR1 is SGHRS and CDR2 YFSETQ. CDR3 nucleotide sequence: TGCGCCAGCAGCCCGGACGCGGGCAATCAGCCCCAGCATTTT. It encodes CASSPDAGNQPQHF.

J is TRBJ2-3 and V is TRBV6-6; 7 bases line up with TRBD2. V was pared by 5 bases and J by 4 bases, with 6 bases of the junction left unmatched. Germline assignment: CDR1 MNHNY and CDR2 SVGAGI (reference sequence). The CDR3 extends over 14 amino acids. In nucleotides, the CDR3 is TGTGCCAGCAGTGGGGGGGTTGGATCAGATACGCAGTATTTT. Translation: CASSGGVGSDTQYF.

This clone was seen once. This chain joins TRBV19 and TRBJ2-2, with D possibly TRBD1 on 8 matching bases. The CDR3 has 15 residues. CDR1 and CDR2 (germline): LNHDA, SQIVND (reference sequence). V lost 3 bases to trimming and J lost 4 bases, with 12 bases between them. CDR3 coding DNA: TGTGCCAGTAGTATTTACAGGGGGGGCACCGGGGAGCTGTTTTTT. Amino acids: CASSIYRGGTGELFF. Based on the CDR3 plus reference TRBV19 and TRBJ2-2, the full variable domain is DGGITQSPKYLFRKEGQNVTLSCEQNLNHDAMYWYRQDPGQGLRLIYYSQIVNDFQKGDIAEGYSVSREKKESFPLTVTSAQKNPTAFYLCASSIYRGGTGELFFGEGSRLTVL.

This chain connects TRBV7-9 to TRBJ2-4; D perhaps matches TRBD2 (6 bases). This CDR3 has 13 residues. Germline V gives CDR1 SEHNR, CDR2 FQNEAQ (reference sequence). Trimming took 2 bases from V and 15 from J, leaving 17 bases between them. The CDR3 nucleotides are TGTGCCAGCAGCTTAAAAGCGGGTCAGCCAGGGTACTTC. Residues: CASSLKAGQPGYF.

J is TRBJ1-1 and V is TRBV15; D remains ambiguous. From germline, CDR1 is LNHNV and CDR2 YYDKDF (reference sequence). V was cut by 5 bases and J by 3 bases, with 10 bases left in between. This CDR3 is 13 amino acids long. DNA for the CDR3: TGTGCCACCAGCTCCTCTCGGGACACTGAAGCTTTCTTT. This gives the protein CATSSSRDTEAFF.

The genes are TRBV28 and TRBJ2-2; D call uncertain. The CDR3 length is 12 residues. V lost 3 bases and J lost 4, with 3 bases in between. Per germline, CDR1 MDHEN and CDR2 SYDVKM. In nucleotides, the CDR3 is TGTGCCAGCAGTTTCAGCACCGGGGAGCTGTTTTTT. Its translation: CASSFSTGELFF.

The rearrangement joins TRBV4-2 to TRBJ2-5; 11 positions match TRBD2. CDR1 is LGHNA, CDR2 YNFKEQ, per germline. Trimming took 5 bases from V and 2 from J; bases not matched to a gene: 7. This CDR3 is built from 16 residues. The chain's CDR3 is CASSFLAGGPQETQYF. The CDR3 nucleotides are TGTGCCAGCAGCTTTTTAGCGGGAGGGCCTCAAGAGACCCAGTACTTC.

The chain recombines TRBV27 with TRBJ2-4; D unclear. Trimming stripped 2 bases from V and 3 bases from J, with 11 bases between. This CDR3 spans 15 amino acids. Per the germline V gene, CDR1 is MNHEY and CDR2 is SMNVEV (reference sequence). The CDR3 here is CASSLRAKGKNIQYF. The DNA for the CDR3 is TGTGCCAGCAGTTTAAGGGCGAAGGGCAAAAACATTCAGTACTTC.

The chain is built from TRBV5-4 and TRBJ2-5; 9 bases line up with TRBD1. After removal of 3 bases from V and 5 bases from J, the junction contained 14 bases not matched to a gene. Germline V CDR1 and CDR2: SGHNT, YYREEE (reference sequence). The CDR3 is 17 residues long. The CDR3 reads CASSSGQGLAAIETQYF. In nucleotides, the CDR3 is TGTGCCAGCAGCTCGGGACAGGGACTGGCTGCAATTGAGACCCAGTACTTC.

The chain combines TRBV6-6 with TRBJ2-7; D is perhaps TRBD1 (6 bases). Germline loops: CDR1 MNHNY, CDR2 SVGAGI (reference sequence). Trimming removed 6 bases from V and 6 bases from J, with 18 bases in between. The CDR3 length is 14 residues. The CDR3 region has the DNA TGTGCCAGCAGAAATACGGACAGCGTCGGCGAGCAGTACTTC. Protein sequence: CASRNTDSVGEQYF.